In its sample, the clone carrying this T cell receptor beta chain was seen many times. These data belong to a study of response to subunit inactivated influenza vaccine. V lost 4 bases and J lost 4, with 9 bases in between. There are 13 residues in the CDR3. CDR1 is MNHEY, CDR2 SVGAGI, per germline. TCRdb recomputed calls from the RT-PCR reads with MiXCR, one row per CDR3 protein. The data show hundreds of thousands of distinct CDR3 sequences, approximately 7.1% seen once. This chain joins TRBV6-5 and TRBJ2-3; D unclear. The TCR was taken from a man between 50 and 69 years old who received an inactivated influenza vaccine. This specimen consisted of PBMCs from blood, obtained roughly 24 months after vaccination. CDR3 nucleotide sequence: TGTGCCAGCAGTTGGGTTGGCGCAGATACGCAGTATTTT. It is translated as CASSWVGADTQYF.